This T cell receptor (beta chain) was identified during a study of neurological immune-mediated disorders. Overall study findings and caveats: HTLV-1-associated myelopathy had the most TCR clonal expansion, whereas multiple sclerosis had the least (lower than in healthy controls).

With regard to this clonotype: What it binds is not known.

cDNA synthesis was performed by 5'RACE with 10-nucleotide random UMIs. The yield of each sequencing run was over 170 million TCR-beta sequences from 15-18 subjects. TCRdb re-called the 5' RACE reads through MiXCR, storing one row per CDR3 protein. The sample holds about 21,000 distinct CDR3 sequences, roughly 17% seen once. Libraries from sorted cells used some 1 million T cells (CD4+ or CD8+). The specimen was CD8+ T cells from blood. The TCR was taken from a woman aged 18-29 years with multiple sclerosis.

In nucleotides, the CDR3 is TGTGCCATCAGTGGGGTCTCCTACAATGAGCAGTTCTTC. Its translation: CAISGVSYNEQFF. The J gene is TRBJ2-1, the V gene TRBV10-3; D ambiguous. From germline, CDR1 is ENHRY and CDR2 SYGVKD. The CDR3 is made up of 13 amino acids. V lost 4 bases, J lost 0 bases, and 4 bases lay in between.